This T cell receptor (beta chain) is from a study of identical twins. The study, taken as a whole, reports: Out-of-frame sharing of TCR alpha in monozygotic twins was underestimated by models. With abundant cord blood beta clonotypes, insertions were fewer; memory repertoires showed no such pattern.

MiXCR, run by TCRdb on the 5' RACE reads, gives a single entry per CDR3 protein. The sample lists roughly 570,000 distinct CDR3 sequences, 9.6% occurring once. This clonotype was seen only a few times. Its antigen is still unknown. This CDR3 comprises 12 residues. Germline loops: CDR1 SGHVS, CDR2 FNYEAQ. Trimming removed 1 base from V and 14 bases from J, with 13 bases in between. These sequences were also reported in another study, on yellow fever vaccine responses in identical twins.

The chain carries TRBV7-6 and TRBJ2-3; no firm D call. Sequencing was carried out using PBMCs. The receptor's source is a woman between 18 and 29 years old in good health. CDR3 sequence (DNA): TGTGCCAGCAGCTTAGAGGGCACCATCCCGTATTTT. Translated: CASSLEGTIPYF.